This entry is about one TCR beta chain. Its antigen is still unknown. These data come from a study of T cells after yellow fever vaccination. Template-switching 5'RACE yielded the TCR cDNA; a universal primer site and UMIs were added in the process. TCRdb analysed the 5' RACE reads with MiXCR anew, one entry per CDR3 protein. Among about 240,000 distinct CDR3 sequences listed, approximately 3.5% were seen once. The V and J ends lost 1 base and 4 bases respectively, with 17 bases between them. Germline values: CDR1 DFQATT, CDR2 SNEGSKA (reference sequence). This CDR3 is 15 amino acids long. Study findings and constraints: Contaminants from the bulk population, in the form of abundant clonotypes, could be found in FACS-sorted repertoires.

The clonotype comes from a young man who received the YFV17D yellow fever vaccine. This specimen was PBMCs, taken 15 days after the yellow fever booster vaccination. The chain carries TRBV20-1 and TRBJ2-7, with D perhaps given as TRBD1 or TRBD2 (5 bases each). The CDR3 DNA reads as TGCAGTGCTAGAGCGGGGCCGGGAAAGAAATACGAGCAGTACGTC. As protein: CSARAGPGKKYEQYV.